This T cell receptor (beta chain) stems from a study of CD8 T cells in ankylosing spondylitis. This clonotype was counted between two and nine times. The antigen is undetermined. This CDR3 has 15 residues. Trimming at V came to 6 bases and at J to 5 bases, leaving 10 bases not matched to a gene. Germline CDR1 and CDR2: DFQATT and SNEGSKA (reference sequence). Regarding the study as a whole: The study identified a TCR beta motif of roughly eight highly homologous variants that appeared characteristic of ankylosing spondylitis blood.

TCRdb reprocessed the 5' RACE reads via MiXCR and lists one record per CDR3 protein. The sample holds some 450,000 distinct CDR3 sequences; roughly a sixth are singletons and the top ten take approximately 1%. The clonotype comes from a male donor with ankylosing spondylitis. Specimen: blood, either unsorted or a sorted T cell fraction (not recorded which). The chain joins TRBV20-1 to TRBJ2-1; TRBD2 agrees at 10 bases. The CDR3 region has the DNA TGCAGTGCAATAAACAGCGGGGGGGCTAACAATGAGCAGTTCTTC. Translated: CSAINSGGANNEQFF.